These 16 T cell receptor beta chains were sequenced from one sample in a study of T cells in Graves' hyperthyroidism and ophthalmopathy. TCR beta CDR3 region amplification was performed from RNA transcripts. Using the HTBI primer set, a first-round RT-PCR was run on the TCR CDR3. One entry per CDR3 protein, called by TCRdb with MiXCR from the multiplex PCR reads. The table lists 600,000 to 800,000 distinct CDR3 sequences, under 45% of them singletons. Sequencing was carried out using blood. These receptors were taken from a woman between 40 and 50 years old with Graves' hyperthyroidism.

The J gene is TRBJ1-5, the V gene TRBV6-5; no firm D call. The V and J ends lost 5 bases and 5 bases respectively, with 10 bases between them. CDR3 size: 13 residues. CDR1 is MNHEY and CDR2 is SVGAGI in the germline V gene. The CDR3 DNA reads TGTGCCAGCAGTCCAGAAGTATATCAGCCCCAGCATTTT. Translated: CASSPEVYQPQHF.

The table lists this clonotype with a few counts. The chain is built from TRBV6-4 and TRBJ1-5; possibly TRBD1 for D (5 bases). CDR1 and CDR2 (germline): MRHNA, SNTAGT. Trimming took 3 bases from V and 10 from J, leaving 16 bases between them. CDR3 length: 14 residues. CDR3 coding DNA: TGTGCCAGCAGTGAGGTGGGAGGGACCAGCCCCCAGCATTTT. It yields the protein CASSEVGGTSPQHF.

This chain uses TRBV13 with TRBJ2-7; 9 bases match TRBD2. This CDR3 has 15 residues. Germline trimming cut 5 bases from V and 0 bases from J; bases unmatched to any gene: 5. The V gene's germline CDR1 is PRHDT and CDR2 FYEKMQ (reference sequence). The CDR3 spells CASSASGGFSYEQYF. The CDR3 bases are TGTGCCAGCAGCGCCAGCGGGGGGTTCTCCTACGAGCAGTACTTC.

This clonotype appeared a single time. The chain combines TRBV6-5 with TRBJ1-2; 7 nucleotides align to TRBD1. V shed 2 bases, J shed 0 bases, and the junction held 15 bases outside the gene matches. CDR3 length: 19 residues. The V gene's germline CDR1 is MNHEY and CDR2 SVGAGI. The CDR3 sequence: CASSYAVRDGQVSNYGYTF. The CDR3 DNA sequence: TGTGCCAGCAGTTACGCAGTCCGAGATGGACAGGTTTCTAACTATGGCTACACCTTC.

This clonotype was seen ten or more times. CDR3 coding DNA: TGTGCCAGCAGCCGGCCCGGACAGGGGAGTGAAAAACTGTTTTTT. Translated, it gives CASSRPGQGSEKLFF. The rearrangement links TRBV5-7 to TRBJ1-4, with 9 positions matching TRBD1. TRBV5-7 falls under the ORF class, with uncertain function. V dropped 4 bases and J dropped 7; count of bases not matched to a gene: 8. The CDR3 extends over 15 amino acids.

This clonotype occurred many times. One end of the junction is discordant with germline, which a read error may explain. The V gene is TRBV24-1, the J gene TRBJ1-3; possible D gene TRBD1, 5 bases. The CDR3 length is 11 residues. Germline lookup yields CDR1 KGHDR and CDR2 SFDVKD. CDR3 protein: CATSDCRDGNF. In DNA, the CDR3 is TGTGCCACCAGTGATTGCCGGGACGGGAATTTT.

V is TRBV5-6 and J is TRBJ1-5; no clear D gene. The CDR3 consists of 15 residues. V lost 5 bases, J lost 0 bases, and 12 bases lay in between. Germline V gives CDR1 SGHDT, CDR2 YYEEEE. The CDR3: CASSLPVNSNQPQHF. CDR3 nucleotides: TGTGCCAGCAGTTTACCGGTTAATAGCAATCAGCCCCAGCATTTT.

The V and J genes are TRBV7-2 and TRBJ1-6; no clear D. The CDR3 totals 19 residues. Per the germline V gene, CDR1 is SGHTA and CDR2 is FQGNSA. V was cut by 5 bases and J by 6 bases, with 26 bases left in between. CDR3 loop: CASSRDHRWAYRLNSPLHF. The CDR3 DNA is TGTGCCAGCAGCAGAGATCATCGATGGGCCTACCGTCTTAATTCACCCCTCCACTTT.

This clonotype was detected only once. The genes are TRBV20-1 and TRBJ2-5; D uncertain. The V gene lost 5 bases and the J gene lost 11 bases, with 18 bases spanning the gap. Germline loops: CDR1 DFQATT, CDR2 SNEGSKA (reference sequence). This CDR3 is built from 12 residues. CDR3 bases: TGCAGTGCTGAAAAGTCGGCAGATACGCAGTACTTC. It translates to CSAEKSADTQYF.

The gene calls are TRBV19 and TRBJ1-4; 9 bases fit TRBD1. V lost 5 bases and J lost 6; bases outside the gene matches: 7. Germline V gene data show CDR1 as LNHDA and CDR2 as SQIVND (reference sequence). CDR3 size: 15 residues. The CDR3: CASSRTGVKDEKLFF. In DNA form, the CDR3 reads TGTGCCAGTAGTCGGACAGGGGTGAAGGATGAAAAACTGTTTTTT.

Notes on this clonotype: Its ends do not fully match the called genes, so a read error is possible. The chain links TRBV24-1 to TRBJ2-5; 9 nucleotides match TRBD2. Germline CDR1 KGHDR, CDR2 SFDVKD. The CDR3 extends over 17 amino acids. In nucleotides, the CDR3 is TGTGCCAGCAGTTTACGGAGGGCTAGCGGGACGCAAGAGACCCAGTACTTC. Translation gives CASSLRRASGTQETQYF.

This clonotype came up many times. The chain couples TRBV11-2 to TRBJ2-7; TRBD2 might be the D (5 bases). The CDR3 spans 14 residues. Trimming took 8 bases from V and 0 from J, leaving 14 bases between them. From germline, CDR1 is SGHAT and CDR2 FQNNGV. The CDR3 nucleotides are TGTGCCAGCCACTCGTGGGAGAGCTCCTACGAGCAGTACTTC. Translation gives CASHSWESSYEQYF.

This clonotype was recorded once. V and J are TRBV7-2 and TRBJ2-3; D is unresolved. Germline CDR1 reads SGHTA; CDR2 reads FQGNSA. Trimming removed 1 base at V and 2 bases at J, with 4 bases between. The CDR3 consists of 13 residues. DNA for the CDR3: TGTGCCAGCAGCTTAGAGTCCACAGATACGCAGTATTTT. The encoded protein is CASSLESTDTQYF.

This clonotype has a handful of counts. The chain carries TRBV10-3 and TRBJ2-3; TRBD2 matches at 7 bases. Trimming at V came to 5 bases and at J to 5 bases, leaving 7 bases not matched to a gene. The CDR3 spans 14 residues. Germline loops: CDR1 ENHRY, CDR2 SYGVKD. The CDR3 protein is CAISPRGEGDTQYF. DNA for the CDR3: TGTGCCATCAGTCCCCGGGGGGAAGGAGATACGCAGTATTTT.

The chain is built from TRBV20-1 and TRBJ1-5, with D maybe TRBD1 (5 bases). V lost 3 bases and J 2 bases, leaving 11 bases between the germline ends. CDR1 is DFQATT and CDR2 is SNEGSKA in the germline V gene (reference sequence). This CDR3 contains 14 residues. The CDR3 loop reads CSASRGGGNQPQHF. The CDR3 nucleotides read TGCAGTGCTAGTCGGGGGGGGGGCAATCAGCCCCAGCATTTT.

To note about this clonotype: Being one base from a much bigger clone, this may be a read error. This sequence joins TRBV19 and TRBJ1-1, with TRBD1 as a possible D gene (5 bases). Trimming shortened V by 4 bases and J by 0 bases, and 12 bases separated the two germline ends. CDR1 is LNHDA and CDR2 is SQIVND in the germline V gene (reference sequence). This CDR3 contains 15 residues. CDR3 residues: CASSTWGTMNTEAFF. DNA for the CDR3: TGTGCCAGTAGTACCTGGGGGACGATGAACACTGAAGCTTTCTTT.